This entry describes one T cell receptor beta chain. These data belong to a study of OX40 agonist ivuxolimab in advanced cancers. Across the study: Earlier treatment with anti-PD-1, anti-PD-L1 or anti-CTLA-4 was permitted, and about 40% had received some.

V was trimmed by 3 bases and J by 4 bases, leaving 8 bases between them. The CDR3 loop spans 13 amino acids. Per the germline V gene, CDR1 is SGDLS and CDR2 is YYNGEE. This table comes from immunoSEQ multiplex PCR, and its TCRdb copy is limited to in-frame clones, with some not included. The top ten clones hold under 4.5% of a sample with approximately 68,000 clones, 85% to 90% of them seen once. This clonotype was sampled from an adult with an advanced solid tumor such as melanoma, head and neck, liver or kidney cancer. The sequencing here drew on CD4+ or CD8+ T cells sorted from blood, taken in a trial of the OX40 agonist ivuxolimab. This sequence joins TRBV9 and TRBJ1-3, with D unclear. The chain's CDR3 is CASSELLGNTIYF. The CDR3 coding sequence is TGTGCCAGCAGCGAACTTTTGGGAAACACCATATATTTT.